Below, 14 T cell receptor beta chains from the same sample are listed, as sequenced in a study of regulatory T cells in long-lasting Graves disease. Assembly of TCR beta libraries relied on iRepertoire HTBI primers together with Arm-PCR of CDR3 regions. One entry per CDR3 protein results from TCRdb running MiXCR on the multiplex PCR reads. The sample holds about 440,000 distinct CDR3 sequences, just under 15% seen once. Time point indicated: newly diagnosed GD, antithyroid drugs for less than 3 months. Following extraction of RNA from PBMCs, that RNA was used to make the TCR library. This same sample was also taken into another study, of T cells in Graves' hyperthyroidism and ophthalmopathy.

Specimen: peripheral blood mononuclear cells (PBMCs), collected at new diagnosis, from a patient treated with antithyroid drugs. Source of these receptors: a woman between 25 and 40 years old with Graves disease.

The rearrangement joins TRBV12-3 or TRBV12-4 to TRBJ1-2; 10 positions agree with TRBD1. The CDR3 sequence is 18 residues long. After removal of 3 bases from V and 8 bases from J, the junction contained 18 bases not matched to a gene. The CDR3 loop reads CASSFTRDRGPATGGYTF. The CDR3 nucleotides are TGTGCCAGCAGTTTTACCCGGGACAGGGGCCCCGCGACGGGGGGCTACACCTTC.

A word on this clonotype: A single base separates this from a much larger clone, so it may be a read error. The V call is TRBV7-9, the J call TRBJ2-1; 9 nucleotides line up with TRBD2. The CDR3 runs 15 residues. The germline V gene has CDR1 SEHNR and CDR2 FQNEAQ (reference sequence). With 0 bases clipped from V and 10 bases from J, the junction kept 7 bases outside the gene matches. This CDR3 is CASSLAGGLAYEQFF. CDR3 nucleotide sequence: TGTGCCAGCAGCTTAGCAGGTGGACTAGCGTACGAGCAGTTCTTC.

The sample holds many counts of this clonotype. The chain joins TRBV11-2 to TRBJ2-1, with 10 bases matching TRBD2. The CDR3 runs to 17 residues. V shed 0 bases, J shed 7 bases, and the junction held 9 bases outside the gene matches. The germline CDR1 and CDR2 sequences are SGHAT and FQNNGV. For the CDR3, the DNA is TGTGCCAGCAGCTTAGATGCCGCGTCTAGCGGGAGTAATGAGCAGTTCTTC. Residues: CASSLDAASSGSNEQFF.

Only a few counts were recorded for this clonotype. V usage is TRBV7-9 and J usage is TRBJ1-4; D is uncertain. CDR1 is SEHNR and CDR2 is FQNEAQ in the germline V gene (reference sequence). The CDR3 is 14 residues long. The V end lost 5 bases, the J end lost 5 bases, and 12 bases lay between the germline ends. CDR3 in DNA: TGTGCCAGCAGCCCACCCATAGGAAATGAAAAACTGTTTTTT. Translating gives CASSPPIGNEKLFF.

This clonotype was detected ten times or more. V is TRBV3-1 and J is TRBJ1-1, with D possibly being TRBD1 (5 bases). This CDR3 contains 13 residues. The ends were cut back, 4 bases at V and 1 base at J, with 7 bases in the middle. The germline V gene encodes CDR1 LGHDT and CDR2 YNNKEL (reference sequence). CDR3 DNA: TGTGCCAGCAGCCGAGGGACGAACACTGAAGCTTTCTTT. It codes for CASSRGTNTEAFF.

This clonotype has at least ten counts. V is TRBV28 and J is TRBJ2-1; 7 nucleotides line up with TRBD2. Losses at the gene ends were 5 bases for V and 8 bases for J; bases not matched to a gene: 9. There are 14 residues in the CDR3. The V gene's germline CDR1 is MDHEN and CDR2 SYDVKM. The CDR3 DNA is TGTGCCAGCAGTCACTCTACTAGCGTGGATGAGCAGTTCTTC. Protein product: CASSHSTSVDEQFF.

The chain links TRBV5-6 to TRBJ2-1; D might be TRBD1 or TRBD2, each matching 5 bases. Trimming cost V 4 bases and J 5 bases, with 13 bases left between them. Germline V CDR1 and CDR2: SGHDT, YYEEEE. This CDR3 contains 14 residues. In DNA, the CDR3 is TGTGCCAGCAGCCCCCCGGGACCAGACAATGAGCAGTTCTTC. It encodes CASSPPGPDNEQFF.

This clonotype has just a few counts. This chain links TRBV11-3 with TRBJ2-7; 9 nucleotides match TRBD1. The CDR3 runs to 15 residues. Germline V gene sequence: CDR1 SGHNT, CDR2 YENEEA. V trimming: 7 bases; J trimming: 7 bases; junction bases outside the gene matches: 14. CDR3 DNA sequence: TGTGCCAGCAATGTGGACAGGGGATACTCTTGGGAGCAGTACTTC. Its protein is CASNVDRGYSWEQYF.

This clonotype appeared many times. The genes are TRBV10-1 and TRBJ2-5; TRBD1 is a possible D gene (5 bases). V was pared by 5 bases and J by 4 bases, with 11 bases between. This CDR3 has 13 residues. Germline V gene lookup returns CDR1 WNHNN and CDR2 SYGVQD (reference sequence). In nucleotides, the CDR3 is TGCGCCAGCAGTCTCAGGGTAGGAGAGACCCAGTACTTC. Its protein product is CASSLRVGETQYF.

CDR3 in DNA: TGTGCCAGCAGTGAAGAGGGGGAACTAGCGGCGAAGACCCAGTACTTC. Translating gives CASSEEGELAAKTQYF. The gene calls are TRBV6-1 and TRBJ2-5, with 8 bases fitting TRBD2. V was clipped by 1 base and J by 6 bases; unmatched bases: 10. The CDR3 totals 16 residues. Germline V gene lookup returns CDR1 MNHNS and CDR2 SASEGT.

This clonotype was detected only a few times. The J gene is TRBJ2-1, the V gene TRBV20-1, with 11 bases lining up with TRBD2. The CDR3 loop spans 16 amino acids. Germline V lookup: CDR1 DFQATT, CDR2 SNEGSKA (reference sequence). The J segment lost 1 base and the V segment lost 7 bases, leaving 9 bases of the junction unmatched. Written as DNA, the CDR3 is TGCAGTGGATTTACTAGCGGGAGTAGGTCCTACAATGAGCAGTTCTTC. Protein product: CSGFTSGSRSYNEQFF.

Ten or more counts support this clonotype. The chain is built from TRBV20-1 and TRBJ2-1; 8 bases are a match to TRBD1. This CDR3 contains 19 residues. Germline V gives CDR1 DFQATT, CDR2 SNEGSKA (reference sequence). V lost 5 bases and J lost 2; bases outside the gene matches: 20. The DNA for the CDR3 is TGCAGTGCTCCGATATCAGGGGGCTGGAAAGCGGTGGCCTACAATGAGCAGTTCTTC. This sequence encodes CSAPISGGWKAVAYNEQFF.

This clonotype was observed many times. The chain couples TRBV5-5 to TRBJ1-1; unclear D gene. Germline-derived CDR1 and CDR2 are SGHKS and YYEKEE (reference sequence). There are 15 residues in the CDR3. V gave up 4 bases and J gave up 0 bases, with 13 bases separating them. CDR3: CASSPAGGMNTEAFF. The CDR3 coding sequence is TGTGCCAGCAGCCCTGCGGGAGGTATGAACACTGAAGCTTTCTTT. Full variable domain (remainder filled in from reference TRBV5-5 and TRBJ1-1): DAGVTQSPTHLIKTRGQQVTLRCSPISGHKSVSWYQQVLGQGPQFIFQYYEKEERGRGNFPDRFSARQFPNYSSELNVNALLLGDSALYLCASSPAGGMNTEAFFGQGTRLTVV.

This clonotype was detected ten times or more. CDR3 bases: TGTGCTAGTGGTACCGCGCGACAGGGGGTTAAGCAGTACTTC. Translated, it gives CASGTARQGVKQYF. This chain connects TRBV12-5 to TRBJ2-7; TRBD1 aligns across 9 bases. The germline CDR1 and CDR2 sequences are LGHNT and FRNRAP. CDR3 length: 14 amino acids. V gave up 5 bases and J gave up 8 bases; unmatched junction bases: 10.